One sample yielded the 2 T cell receptor beta chains listed below, sequenced in a study of metastatic and nonmetastatic thyroid tumors. Each patient went into thyroid surgery without having received any treatment. With MiXCR, TCRdb called clones anew from the PCR reads. The data show 60,000 or so clones, almost 30% seen once. Sequences were obtained from blood. The source of these receptors is a female donor with papillary thyroid cancer or a benign thyroid nodule (not recorded which). Some clones in this sample may be carry-over from other donors' samples.

The chain has TRBV30 and TRBJ1-6; TRBD1 aligns across 9 bases. Germline lookup yields CDR1 GTSNPN and CDR2 SVGIG (reference sequence). V trimming: 2 bases; J trimming: 0 bases; junction bases outside the gene matches: 5. CDR3 length: 17 amino acids. The CDR3 region is CAWSRDRDNSYNSPLHF. In DNA form, the CDR3 reads TGTGCCTGGAGTCGGGACAGGGATAACTCCTATAATTCACCCCTCCACTTT.

The gene calls are TRBV14 and TRBJ1-3; D unresolved. Germline CDR1 and CDR2: SGHDN and FVKESK. The CDR3 has 15 amino acids. V was trimmed by 3 bases and J by 1 base, leaving 10 bases between them. CDR3 residues: CASSQGSSSGNTIYF. CDR3 nucleotides: TGTGCCAGCAGCCAGGGCAGCTCTTCTGGAAACACCATATATTTT.